This T cell receptor beta chain was profiled in a study of shared clonotypes between healthy human individuals. Across the study: CD4 naive cells filled three plates per donor, CD4 memory three, CD8 naive two and CD8 memory one.

Terminally differentiated effector memory CD45RA+ cells were excluded by CCR7 positive selection of CD45RO-negative cells. J gave up 5 bases and V 5 bases, and 5 bases lay outside the gene matches. CDR3 length: 15 residues. Per the germline V gene, CDR1 is SEHNR and CDR2 is FQNEAQ (reference sequence). Investigators spread the genomic DNA of each subset evenly over several immunoSEQ plates. The protocol was immunoSEQ multiplex PCR, while the TCRdb copy is restricted to in-frame clones and leaves out a portion. The sample has a few million clones, around 95% seen once. This clone was observed a single time. The antigen remains unidentified. Study results and caveats: Non-shared clonotypes displayed generation probabilities falling below those of clonotypes present in all four donors.

Sequencing was done on a sample of naive CD8+ T cells from PBMCs. The TCR was taken from a man aged 18 to 29 in good health. Some clones in this sample may be carry-over from other donors' samples. This chain joins TRBV7-9 and TRBJ2-3, with 12 bases that match TRBD1. The CDR3 is CASSTGTGGGDTQYF. CDR3 DNA sequence: TGTGCCAGCAGCACCGGGACAGGGGGCGGAGATACGCAGTATTTT.